This passage covers 11 T cell receptor beta chains from one sample sequenced in a study of CD8+CD57+ T cells in acquired aplastic anemia. Selection for sequencing was limited to patients who had shown CD8+CD57+ cell expansion by flow cytometry. Profiling of TCR beta VDJ combinations and CDR3 sequences used genomic DNA as template. TCRdb fed the reads into MiXCR, producing one record per CDR3 protein. The repertoire has around 190,000 distinct CDR3 sequences, about 50% of them found once; the top ten carry around 13%. The sample was sorted CD4+, CD8+, or CD8+CD57+ T cells (not recorded which) from PBMCs. Receptors originate from a human donor with aplastic anemia.

The rearrangement joins TRBV2 to TRBJ2-1; D ambiguous. The CDR3 runs 12 residues. Trimming left V 7 bases short and J 8 bases short, with 12 bases between. Germline V gene data show CDR1 as SNHLY and CDR2 as FYNNEI. Here the CDR3 reads CASIDGSYEQFF. The CDR3 DNA follows: TGTGCCAGCATTGATGGATCCTATGAGCAGTTCTTC.

This chain connects TRBV20-1 to TRBJ1-1; D gene unclear. Looked up from germline, CDR1 is DFQATT and CDR2 is SNEGSKA (reference sequence). V lost 4 bases and J 8 bases, leaving 11 bases between the germline ends. CDR3 length: 11 residues. Here the CDR3 DNA reads TGCAGTGCTACGAGAGGAGGGGAAGCTTTCTTT. This gives the protein CSATRGGEAFF.

This clonotype turned up a few times. The chain combines TRBV7-3 with TRBJ2-2; D uncertain. CDR3 length equals 13 residues. The germline V gene encodes CDR1 SGHTA and CDR2 FQGTGA. Trimming left V 5 bases short and J 5 bases short, with 9 bases between. This chain's CDR3 is CASSPPETGELFF. In DNA, the CDR3 is TGTGCCAGCAGCCCGCCTGAAACCGGGGAGCTGTTTTTT.

The V gene is TRBV7-6, the J gene TRBJ2-7; 7 nucleotides agree with TRBD2. The ends lost 7 bases at V and 2 bases at J; junction bases unmatched: 14. CDR3 length equals 16 residues. Germline lookup yields CDR1 SGHVS and CDR2 FNYEAQ. CDR3 loop: CASILIPSGYTYEQYF. The CDR3 coding sequence is TGTGCCAGCATCCTTATTCCTAGCGGTTATACCTACGAGCAGTACTTC.

For this clonotype: Possible read error: a much larger clone is one base away. V usage is TRBV20-1 and J usage is TRBJ2-3; D unclear. The CDR3 length is 14 residues. CDR1 DFQATT and CDR2 SNEGSKA come from the germline V gene (reference sequence). The CDR3 here is CSARRRDSTDTHYF. CDR3 nucleotide sequence: TGCAGTGCTAGAAGAAGGGATAGCACAGATACGCACTATTTT.

This clonotype has just a few counts. The gene calls are TRBV28 and TRBJ1-5; 8 positions match TRBD1. Losses at the gene ends were 9 bases for V and 1 base for J; bases not matched to a gene: 5. CDR1 is MDHEN, CDR2 SYDVKM, per germline. The CDR3 consists of 14 residues. DNA for the CDR3: TGTGCCAGTATCTACAGGGGGAGCAATCAGCCCCAGCATTTT. Translated: CASIYRGSNQPQHF.

The chain uses TRBV24-1 and TRBJ2-1; 10 positions match TRBD1. The CDR3 is made up of 16 amino acids. After removal of 4 bases from V and 6 bases from J, the junction contained 8 bases not matched to a gene. Germline CDR1 and CDR2: KGHDR and SFDVKD. Here the CDR3 reads CATSDPRQGAANEQFF. Here the CDR3 DNA reads TGTGCCACCAGTGACCCGAGACAGGGGGCCGCCAATGAGCAGTTCTTC.

A word on this clonotype: Being one base from a much bigger clone, this may be a read error. J is TRBJ1-2 and V is TRBV11-2, with D possibly being TRBD1 (6 bases). The ends were cut back, 4 bases at V and 8 bases at J, with 17 bases in the middle. The length of the CDR3 is 14 residues. Germline CDR1 SGHAT, CDR2 FQNNGV. CDR3 sequence: CASSSGDRPRGYTF. The DNA for the CDR3 is TGTGCCAGCAGCTCAGGAGACAGGCCGCGAGGCTACACCTTC.

This clonotype was counted ten times or more. The chain carries TRBV5-6 and TRBJ2-4; the match to TRBD2 covers 9 bases. The V gene's germline CDR1 is SGHDT and CDR2 YYEEEE. The V segment lost 7 bases and the J segment 9 bases; nucleotides outside the gene matches: 11. CDR3 size: 14 residues. The CDR3 DNA reads as TGTGCCAGCTGTGAGATAGCGGGGGTGTGCATTCAGTACTTC. Its translation: CASCEIAGVCIQYF.

This clonotype was seen ten or more times. CDR3 in DNA: TGTGCCAGCCGGGGGGGAAATTCACCCCTCCACTTT. This gives the protein CASRGGNSPLHF. The rearrangement joins TRBV6-1 to TRBJ1-6; tentative D call: TRBD1 (5 bases). Trimming removed 8 bases at V and 7 bases at J, with 9 bases between. CDR1 is MNHNS and CDR2 is SASEGT in the germline V gene. This CDR3 spans 12 amino acids.

This rearrangement joins TRBV15 to TRBJ2-5, with TRBD2 matching over 8 bases. This CDR3 region has 15 residues. V lost 0 bases and J lost 4; bases outside the gene matches: 4. Germline V gene sequence: CDR1 LNHNV, CDR2 YYDKDF (reference sequence). The CDR3 bases are TGTGCCACCAGCAGAGATATCCTAGCGGGAGAGACCCAGTACTTC. Protein: CATSRDILAGETQYF.